This TCR beta chain was observed in a study of T-cell reconstitution after alpha-beta-depleted transplantation in children. Study-level results: Newly made T cells mostly supplied T-cell counts and diversity one year after transplant. After transplant, high TCRbeta diversity at day 60 in some patients arose from surviving recipient T cells and thymic progenitors. Reportedly, alpha-beta T cells present about two months post-transplant originated from several hundred expanded clones of graft origin.

Germline assignment: CDR1 SGHKS and CDR2 YYEKEE (reference sequence). This CDR3 is 16 amino acids long. Trimming pared 0 bases from V and 1 base from J, leaving 11 bases between. The sample holds many counts of this clonotype. The antigen remains undetermined. Unique molecular identifiers were incorporated during preparation of the TCRbeta library. MiXCR, applied by TCRdb to the PCR reads, yields one record per CDR3 protein. The table has some 120,000 distinct CDR3 sequences, 9% to 12% seen once. The receptor comes from a boy younger than 10 with acute lymphoblastic leukemia, due to receive a stem cell transplant. This sequence joins TRBV5-5 and TRBJ1-5; weak D call: TRBD1 (6 bases). This specimen consisted of PBMCs, obtained before TCRalphabeta/CD19-depleted stem cell transplant. The CDR3 DNA reads as TGTGCCAGCAGCTTGGCGGGGGCGCACAGCAATCAGCCCCAGCATTTT. Residues: CASSLAGAHSNQPQHF.